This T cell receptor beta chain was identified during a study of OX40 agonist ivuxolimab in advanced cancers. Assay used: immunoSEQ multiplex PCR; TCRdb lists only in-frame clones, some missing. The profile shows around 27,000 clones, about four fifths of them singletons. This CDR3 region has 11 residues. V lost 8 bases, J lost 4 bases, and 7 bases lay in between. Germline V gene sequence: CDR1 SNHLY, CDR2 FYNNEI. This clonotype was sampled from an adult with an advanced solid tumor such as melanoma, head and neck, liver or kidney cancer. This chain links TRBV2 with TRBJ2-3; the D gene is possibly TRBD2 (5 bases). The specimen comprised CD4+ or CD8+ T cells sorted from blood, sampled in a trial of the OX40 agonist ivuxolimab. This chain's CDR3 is CASGSADTQYF. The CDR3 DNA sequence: TGTGCCAGCGGTAGCGCAGATACGCAGTATTTT.